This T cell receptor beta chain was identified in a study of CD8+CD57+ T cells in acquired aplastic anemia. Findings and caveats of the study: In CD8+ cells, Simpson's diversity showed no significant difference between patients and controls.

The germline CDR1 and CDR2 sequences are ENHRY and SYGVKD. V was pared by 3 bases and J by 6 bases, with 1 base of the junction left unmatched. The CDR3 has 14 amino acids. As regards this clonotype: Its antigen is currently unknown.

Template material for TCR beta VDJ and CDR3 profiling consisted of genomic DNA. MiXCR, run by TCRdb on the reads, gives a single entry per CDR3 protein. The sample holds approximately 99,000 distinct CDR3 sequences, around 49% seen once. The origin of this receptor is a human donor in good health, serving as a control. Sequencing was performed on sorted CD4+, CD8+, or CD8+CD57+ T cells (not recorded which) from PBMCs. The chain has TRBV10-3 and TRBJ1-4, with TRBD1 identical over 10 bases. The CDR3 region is CAISEGTGDEKLFF. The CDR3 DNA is TGTGCCATCAGTGAAGGGACAGGGGATGAAAAACTGTTTTTT.